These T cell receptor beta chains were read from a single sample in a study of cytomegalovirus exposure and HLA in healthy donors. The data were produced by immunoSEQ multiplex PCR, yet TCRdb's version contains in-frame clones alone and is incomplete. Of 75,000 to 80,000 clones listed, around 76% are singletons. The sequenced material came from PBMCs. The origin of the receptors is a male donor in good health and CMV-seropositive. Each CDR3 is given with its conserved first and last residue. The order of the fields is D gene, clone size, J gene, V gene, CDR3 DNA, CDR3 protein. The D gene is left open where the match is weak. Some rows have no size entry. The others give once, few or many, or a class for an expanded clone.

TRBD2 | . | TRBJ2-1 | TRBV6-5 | TGTGCCAGCAAACCGGGACTAGAGGGCCATGAGCAGTTCTTC | CASKPGLEGHEQFF
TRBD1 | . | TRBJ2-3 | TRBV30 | TGTGCCTGGGGGACAGGGGGCACAGATACGCAGTATTTT | CAWGTGGTDTQYF
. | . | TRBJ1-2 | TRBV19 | TGTGCCAGTAGTATAGCCGGGGGTCCTAACTATGGCTACACCTTC | CASSIAGGPNYGYTF
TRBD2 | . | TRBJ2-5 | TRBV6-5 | TGTGCCAGCAGAAGACTAGCGGGGGGGAAAGAGACCCAGTACTTC | CASRRLAGGKETQYF
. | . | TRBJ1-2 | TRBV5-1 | TGCGCCAGCAGCGCTACCTCGACTCACGACTATGGCTACACCTTC | CASSATSTHDYGYTF
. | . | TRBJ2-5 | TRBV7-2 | TGTGCCAGCAGGTCATTCAACCAAGCGGGCCAAGAGACCCAGTACTTC | CASRSFNQAGQETQYF
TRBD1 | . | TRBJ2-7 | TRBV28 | TGTGCCAGCAGGTCCACCGGGACAGGGGGCTACGAGCAGTACTTC | CASRSTGTGGYEQYF
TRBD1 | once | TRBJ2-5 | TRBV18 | TGTGCCAGCTCACTCGGACAGGTCCGGGGCGGGGAGACCCAGTACTTC | CASSLGQVRGGETQYF
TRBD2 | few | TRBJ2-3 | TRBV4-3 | TGCGCCAGCAGCCAAGGTAGCGGGGGGGCTACAGATACGCAGTATTTT | CASSQGSGGATDTQYF
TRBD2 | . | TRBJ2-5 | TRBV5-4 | TGTGCCAGCAGCCGGACTAGCGGGGGGGCTGGGGAGACCCAGTACTTC | CASSRTSGGAGETQYF
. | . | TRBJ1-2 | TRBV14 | TGTGCCAGCAGCCAAGGTCAGGGTGCCATCTATGGCTACACCTTC | CASSQGQGAIYGYTF
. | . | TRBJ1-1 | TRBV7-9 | TGTGCCAGCAGCTTTGGGGGGGCGAAGTCGGTTTACACTGAAGCTTTCTTT | CASSFGGAKSVYTEAFF
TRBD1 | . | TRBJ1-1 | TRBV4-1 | TGCGCCAGCAGCCGAGACGGGACAGATGCGAACACTGAAGCTTTCTTT | CASSRDGTDANTEAFF
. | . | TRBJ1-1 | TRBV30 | TGTGCCTCTTCCTCCACCCAGGGAGGCACTGAAGCTTTCTTT | CASSSTQGGTEAFF
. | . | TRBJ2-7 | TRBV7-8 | TGTGCCAGCAGCCGGCTGAGTTACACAGGGAGTCAATACGAGCAGTACTTC | CASSRLSYTGSQYEQYF
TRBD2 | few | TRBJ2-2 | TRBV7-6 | TGTGCCAGCAGCTTAGCACTAGCGGGGGACACCGGGGAGCTGTTTTTT | CASSLALAGDTGELFF
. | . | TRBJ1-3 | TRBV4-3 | TGCGCCAGCAGCCAAACGAGCTCTGGAAACACCATATATTTT | CASSQTSSGNTIYF
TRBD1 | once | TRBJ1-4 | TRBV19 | TGTGCCAGTAGGAGACAGGGACCTAATGAAAAACTGTTTTTT | CASRRQGPNEKLFF
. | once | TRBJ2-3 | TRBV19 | TGTGCCAGTAGTATAGTTTCGGGGGGCAAAGATACGCAGTATTTT | CASSIVSGGKDTQYF
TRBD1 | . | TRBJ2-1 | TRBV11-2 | TGTGCCAGCAGCGACCGGGACAGGGGTTACAATGAGCAGTTCTTC | CASSDRDRGYNEQFF
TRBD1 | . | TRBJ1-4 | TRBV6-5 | TGTGCCAGCAGTTCACAGGGGGCGGGAGAAAAACTGTTTTTT | CASSSQGAGEKLFF
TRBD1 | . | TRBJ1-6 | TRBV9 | TGTGCCAGCAGCACAGACAGGGTTAATTCACCCCTCCACTTT | CASSTDRVNSPLHF
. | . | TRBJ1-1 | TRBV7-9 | TGTGCCAGCAGCTTAATCGAGGCAGCTGGAGCTTTCTTT | CASSLIEAAGAFF
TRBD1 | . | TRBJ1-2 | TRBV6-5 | TGTGCCAGCAGTTACTCGGGGACAGGGGGCTATGGCTACACCTTC | CASSYSGTGGYGYTF
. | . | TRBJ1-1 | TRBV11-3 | TGTGCCAGCAGCTTAGACAGCTCCGCGGATGAAGCTTTCTTT | CASSLDSSADEAFF
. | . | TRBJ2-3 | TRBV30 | TGTGCCTGGAGTGTACCTGGGGCGACTAGCACAGATACGCAGTATTTT | CAWSVPGATSTDTQYF
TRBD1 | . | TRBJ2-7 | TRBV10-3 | TGTGCCATCAGTCAACAGGGGGCCAACTACGAGCAGTACTTC | CAISQQGANYEQYF
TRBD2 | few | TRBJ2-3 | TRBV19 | TGTGCCAGTAGTTTAAAAGGGACTAGCGGGAGCTCAGATACGCAGTATTTT | CASSLKGTSGSSDTQYF
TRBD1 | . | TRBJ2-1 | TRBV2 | TGTGCCAGCAGTGCTACAGGGGGGATTTACAATGAGCAGTTCTTC | CASSATGGIYNEQFF
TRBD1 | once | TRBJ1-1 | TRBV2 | TGTGCCAGCTGTCGGACAGGGATCGTCACTGAAGCTTTCTTT | CASCRTGIVTEAFF
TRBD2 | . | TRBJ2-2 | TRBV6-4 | TGTGCCAGCAGTCAACAAGGGACTAGCGGGAGGGCCCGGAACACCGGGGAGCTGTTTTTT | CASSQQGTSGRARNTGELFF
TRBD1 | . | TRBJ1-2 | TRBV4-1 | TGCGCCAGCAGCCGTAACAGGGGGCTTAATAAAGGCTACACCTTC | CASSRNRGLNKGYTF
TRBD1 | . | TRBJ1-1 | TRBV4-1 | TGCGCCAGCAGCCGAGGACAGGGTTTGAGGACTGAAGCTTTCTTT | CASSRGQGLRTEAFF
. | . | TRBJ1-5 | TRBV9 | TGTGCCAGCAGCGTCGGGGACACCAATCAGCCCCAGCATTTT | CASSVGDTNQPQHF
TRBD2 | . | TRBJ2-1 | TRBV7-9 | TGTGCCAGCAGCCCAGGGACTAGCGGGAGCAATGAGCAGTTCTTC | CASSPGTSGSNEQFF
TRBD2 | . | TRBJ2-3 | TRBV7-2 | TGTGCCAGCAGCCTCCATAGCGGGGGGGCCGGTACAGATACGCAGTATTTT | CASSLHSGGAGTDTQYF
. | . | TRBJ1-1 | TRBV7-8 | TGTGCCAGCAGCTTAGGACGCCCTGGCGACATGAACACTGAAGCTTTCTTT | CASSLGRPGDMNTEAFF
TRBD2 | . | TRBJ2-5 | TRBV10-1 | TGCGCCAGCAGTGGGAGCGGGAGGGCCCGAGAGACCCAGTACTTC | CASSGSGRARETQYF
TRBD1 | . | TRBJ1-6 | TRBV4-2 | TGTGCCAGCAGCCCCGTGACAGGGCAGAATTCACCCCTCCACTTT | CASSPVTGQNSPLHF
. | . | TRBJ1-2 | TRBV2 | TGTGCCAGCAGCCTGAACAGCCCTGCCCTTGGCTACACCTTC | CASSLNSPALGYTF
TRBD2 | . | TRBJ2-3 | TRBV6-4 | TGTGCCAGCAGTGACTCAAGCGGGAGGGCCACAGATACGCAGTATTTT | CASSDSSGRATDTQYF
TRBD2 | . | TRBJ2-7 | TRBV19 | TGTGCCAGTAGTATATCGTGGCTAGCGGGAAAGTACGAGCAGTACTTC | CASSISWLAGKYEQYF
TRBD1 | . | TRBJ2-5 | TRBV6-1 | TGTGCCAGCAGTTTCAACAGGGGGAGTGGAGAGACCCAGTACTTC | CASSFNRGSGETQYF
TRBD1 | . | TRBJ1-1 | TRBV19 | TGTGCCAGTAGAGGACAGGGTTCAGCTGAAGCTTTCTTT | CASRGQGSAEAFF
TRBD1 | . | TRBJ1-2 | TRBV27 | TGTGCCATCCGGACAGGGAACTATGGCTACACCTTC | CAIRTGNYGYTF
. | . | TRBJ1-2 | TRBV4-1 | TGCGCCAGCAGCCAAGTCGGAGGGGGGGTCCGGGATGGCTACACCTTC | CASSQVGGGVRDGYTF
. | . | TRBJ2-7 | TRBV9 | TGTGCCAGCAGCGCCCGTGACGACGGGTTGTACGAGCAGTACTTC | CASSARDDGLYEQYF
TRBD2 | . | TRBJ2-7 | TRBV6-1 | TGTGCCAGCGGGGGGGTAGCGGGAGGGGACTACGAGCAGTACTTC | CASGGVAGGDYEQYF
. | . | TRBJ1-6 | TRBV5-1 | TGCGCCAGCAGCTTCAGTGATGAATCACCCCTCCACTTT | CASSFSDESPLHF